This TCR beta chain was retrieved from a study of high-grade serous ovarian cancer treatment subgroups. Overall study: On average, 14,192 reads and under 9,000 unique TCR beta rearrangements were obtained per sample. Study-wide points: Tumors within one patient showed repertoire similarity of about 0.11 to 0.79.

The table came from immunoSEQ multiplex PCR; TCRdb's copy has only in-frame clones and leaves some out. This sample has 30,000 to 40,000 clones, with roughly 83% found just once. The tumor samples were collected prior to definitive surgery or chemotherapy. This clone was seen once. Antigen unknown. This sequence was found in a human donor with high-grade serous ovarian cancer. The material sequenced was tumor tissue.

CDR3 sequence (DNA): TGTGCCATCGGGGGGGAGGGAGGGCCTAGAGAGACCCAGTACTTC. It specifies CAIGGEGGPRETQYF. The chain couples TRBV10-3 to TRBJ2-5; 7 bases are shared with TRBD2. The V gene's germline CDR1 is ENHRY and CDR2 SYGVKD. V gave up 8 bases and J gave up 4 bases; unmatched junction bases: 13. There are 15 residues in the CDR3.